This is a list of T cell receptor beta chains from one sample in a study of cytomegalovirus exposure and HLA in healthy donors. TCRdb keeps only in-frame clones here, not all; method: immunoSEQ multiplex PCR. This sample has roughly 120,000 clones, with approximately 69% found just once. The sample taken for sequencing was PBMCs. All receptors come from a woman aged 50 to 60 in good health and CMV-seropositive. The CDR3 runs from the conserved cysteine through the conserved F or W. The D gene is left open where the match is weak. Some rows mark clone size as missing; the rest say once, few, many or name a class of expanded clone.

v_gene	abundance	d_gene	j_gene	CDR3aa	CDR3nt
TRBV7-8	-	-	TRBJ2-7	CASSLHGSSYEQYF	TGTGCCAGCAGCTTACACGGTAGCTCCTACGAGCAGTACTTC
TRBV4-1	few	-	TRBJ2-6	CASSQFSSGANVLTF	TGCGCCAGCAGCCAATTTAGCTCTGGGGCCAACGTCCTGACTTTC
TRBV28	-	TRBD2	TRBJ2-2	CASSSYGTSGSRENTGELFF	TGTGCCAGCAGTTCATATGGGACTAGCGGGAGTCGGGAGAACACCGGGGAGCTGTTTTTT
TRBV5-8	-	-	TRBJ2-7	CASSLAQLSNYEQYF	TGTGCCAGCAGCTTGGCACAGCTCTCCAACTACGAGCAGTACTTC
TRBV5-1	-	TRBD1	TRBJ1-2	CASSLVVSQGSGYTF	TGCGCCAGCAGCTTGGTCGTTTCACAGGGGTCTGGCTACACCTTC
TRBV29-1	-	TRBD2	TRBJ2-7	CSVVTGGPDEQYF	TGCAGCGTTGTGACGGGAGGCCCGGACGAGCAGTACTTC
TRBV6-5	-	-	TRBJ2-2	CASSYTGASTGELFF	TGTGCCAGCAGTTACACAGGCGCGAGCACCGGGGAGCTGTTTTTT
TRBV5-4	-	-	TRBJ2-1	CASSSAPGDPYNEQFF	TGTGCCAGCAGCTCCGCCCCGGGTGACCCCTACAATGAGCAGTTCTTC
TRBV2	-	-	TRBJ1-5	CASSEASFQPQHF	TGTGCCAGCAGTGAAGCATCCTTTCAGCCCCAGCATTTT
TRBV7-4	-	-	TRBJ1-1	CASSLDEGSTEAFF	TGTGCCAGCAGCTTGGACGAGGGATCCACTGAAGCTTTCTTT
TRBV7-9	-	-	TRBJ1-1	CASSPDRSLAFF	TGTGCCAGCAGCCCAGACAGGTCCTTGGCTTTCTTT
TRBV10-3	few	TRBD1	TRBJ1-1	CAISESQGGTEAFF	TGTGCCATCAGTGAGTCTCAGGGGGGCACTGAAGCTTTCTTT
TRBV5-4	-	-	TRBJ2-1	CASSLAGPSSYNEQFF	TGTGCCAGCAGCTTAGCGGGCCCAAGCTCCTACAATGAGCAGTTCTTC
TRBV19	-	-	TRBJ2-1	CASTTSLGTNNEQFF	TGTGCCAGCACGACTAGTTTGGGAACCAACAATGAGCAGTTCTTC
TRBV19	-	-	TRBJ1-5	CAANLGGYSNQPQHF	TGTGCCGCAAACCTAGGGGGTTATAGCAATCAGCCCCAGCATTTT
TRBV19	-	-	TRBJ1-5	CASSIDTVGGPQHF	TGTGCCAGTAGTATAGACACGGTCGGGGGGCCCCAGCATTTT
TRBV19	-	-	TRBJ1-1	CASSSRVGKNTEAFF	TGTGCCAGTAGTAGCAGGGTTGGGAAGAACACTGAAGCTTTCTTT
TRBV27	few	-	TRBJ1-1	CASIHRVSGEAFF	TGTGCCAGCATCCACAGGGTCAGTGGTGAAGCTTTCTTT
TRBV5-1	-	-	TRBJ1-1	CASSPGGVAEAFF	TGCGCCAGCAGCCCCGGGGGGGTGGCTGAAGCTTTCTTT
TRBV19	-	TRBD1	TRBJ1-1	CASSRGQANTEAFF	TGTGCCAGTAGTCGAGGACAGGCGAACACTGAAGCTTTCTTT
TRBV19	few	TRBD1	TRBJ1-6	CASRGQVANSPLHF	TGTGCCAGTAGAGGACAGGTCGCCAATTCACCCCTCCACTTT
TRBV28	-	-	TRBJ2-7	CASSFGSNFLFLYEQYF	TGTGCCAGCAGTTTCGGTTCAAACTTTCTCTTTCTATACGAGCAGTACTTC
TRBV10-3	-	-	TRBJ2-1	CAIRPAGEFYNEQFF	TGTGCCATCCGCCCAGCGGGCGAATTCTACAATGAGCAGTTCTTC
TRBV19	few	-	TRBJ1-5	CASSMSLGDQPQHF	TGTGCCAGTAGTATGTCCCTTGGAGATCAGCCCCAGCATTTT
TRBV4-3	-	-	TRBJ1-5	CASSQDLGGVTQHF	TGCGCCAGCAGCCAAGATCTTGGGGGGGTGACCCAGCATTTT
TRBV27	-	-	TRBJ2-7	CASSPMPRGEQYF	TGTGCCAGCAGTCCCATGCCACGAGGCGAGCAGTACTTC
TRBV2	few	TRBD1	TRBJ1-2	CASLRDSNIFGYGYTF	TGTGCCAGCCTCCGGGACAGTAATATTTTCGGCTATGGCTACACCTTC
TRBV10-2	-	TRBD1	TRBJ2-7	CASSSAGQGLTYEQYF	TGCGCCAGCAGTTCTGCGGGACAGGGGTTAACCTACGAGCAGTACTTC
TRBV5-4	few	TRBD2	TRBJ2-3	CASSLWLAGGTDTQYF	TGTGCCAGCAGCTTGTGGCTAGCGGGGGGAACAGATACGCAGTATTTT
TRBV7-6	few	TRBD2	TRBJ2-2	CASSLVGTSGLTGELFF	TGTGCCAGCAGCTTAGTTGGGACTAGCGGCCTTACCGGGGAGCTGTTTTTC
TRBV30	few	-	TRBJ1-2	CAWSDTRGAGGYTF	TGTGCCTGGAGTGACACGCGCGGGGCTGGTGGCTACACCTTC
TRBV6-1	-	-	TRBJ2-7	CASSGDGWLYEQYF	TGTGCCAGCAGTGGAGACGGGTGGCTCTACGAGCAGTACTTC
TRBV28	few	TRBD1	TRBJ2-7	CASSPGQGKWEQYF	TGTGCCAGCAGCCCGGGACAGGGAAAATGGGAGCAGTACTTC
TRBV18	-	TRBD1	TRBJ2-3	CASASDRSTDTQYF	TGTGCCAGCGCCTCGGACAGGAGCACAGATACGCAGTATTTT
TRBV7-2	-	TRBD1	TRBJ1-1	CASSLVGQGRAFF	TGTGCCAGCAGCTTGGTTGGACAGGGTCGAGCTTTCTTT
TRBV19	few	TRBD1	TRBJ2-2	CASRIDRGRELFF	TGTGCCAGTAGGATCGACAGGGGTCGGGAGCTGTTTTTT
TRBV29-1	-	TRBD2	TRBJ2-1	CSVRTSGPRSSYNEQFF	TGCAGCGTTCGGACTAGCGGGCCTAGGAGCTCCTACAATGAGCAGTTCTTC
TRBV5-4	-	-	TRBJ1-2	CASYSILGGSNYGYTF	TGTGCCAGCTACTCTATCCTGGGAGGATCTAACTATGGCTACACCTTC
TRBV18	medium-sized	TRBD1	TRBJ2-7	CAGGQEPYEQYF	TGTGCCGGCGGACAGGAGCCCTACGAGCAGTACTTC
TRBV19	-	TRBD1	TRBJ1-2	CASSPGTGGELVYGYTF	TGTGCCAGTAGTCCGGGGACAGGGGGCGAGCTGGTCTATGGCTACACCTTC
TRBV27	-	-	TRBJ2-7	CASSLKETGPYEQYF	TGTGCCAGCAGTTTAAAGGAGACAGGACCTTACGAGCAGTACTTC
TRBV18	-	-	TRBJ1-1	CASSQGKATEAFF	TGTGCCAGCTCACAGGGGAAGGCCACTGAAGCTTTCTTT
TRBV18	-	TRBD1	TRBJ1-2	CASSPGQGRDGYTF	TGTGCCAGCTCACCAGGACAGGGCCGAGATGGCTACACCTTC
TRBV27	-	-	TRBJ1-2	CASSKQGLDYGYTF	TGTGCCAGCAGCAAACAGGGCTTGGACTATGGCTACACCTTC
TRBV7-6	few	-	TRBJ2-1	CASSLVQGNNEQFF	TGTGCCAGCAGCTTAGTGCAGGGCAACAATGAGCAGTTCTTC